The source of this T cell receptor (beta chain) is a study of T cell repertoires in cytomegalovirus infection. At least ten counts were recorded for this clonotype. Its antigen is currently unknown. Study-wide results and caveats: CMV carriers with the relevant HLA were identified by cumulative public TCR beta family frequency. In two of eight donors, the top clonotype was HLA-C-restricted CMV-specific.

MiXCR, applied by TCRdb to the reads, yields one record per CDR3 protein. The profile shows about 140,000 distinct CDR3 sequences, roughly 6.5% of them singletons. Germline V gene lookup returns CDR1 DFQATT and CDR2 SNEGSKA (reference sequence). Deletions cut 1 base from V and 7 bases from J, with 13 bases between. The CDR3 has 14 amino acids. V and J are TRBV20-1 and TRBJ1-4; tentative D call: TRBD1 (5 bases). This TCR was sampled from a human donor in good health (CMV status not recorded). Some clones in this sample may be carry-over from other donors' samples. The sample consisted of PBMCs. CDR3 sequence reads: CSARGDLFGEKLFF. The CDR3 coding sequence is TGCAGTGCTAGAGGGGACCTATTCGGTGAAAAACTGTTTTTT.